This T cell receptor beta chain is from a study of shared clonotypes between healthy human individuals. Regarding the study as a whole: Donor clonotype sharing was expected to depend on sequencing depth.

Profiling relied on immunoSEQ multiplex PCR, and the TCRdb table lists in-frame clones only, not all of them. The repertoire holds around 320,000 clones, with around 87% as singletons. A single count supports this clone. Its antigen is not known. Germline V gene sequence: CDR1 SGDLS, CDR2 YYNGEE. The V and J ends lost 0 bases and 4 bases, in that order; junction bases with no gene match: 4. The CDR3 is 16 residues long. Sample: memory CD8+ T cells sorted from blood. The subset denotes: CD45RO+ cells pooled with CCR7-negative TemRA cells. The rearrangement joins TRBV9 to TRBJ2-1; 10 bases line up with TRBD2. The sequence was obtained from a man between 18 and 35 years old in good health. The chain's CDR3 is CASSVDGTSAYNEQFF. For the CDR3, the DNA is TGTGCCAGCAGCGTAGACGGGACTAGCGCATACAATGAGCAGTTCTTC.